This passage covers 25 T cell receptor beta chains from one sample sequenced in a study of blood T cell repertoires in COVID-19. The method was immunoSEQ multiplex PCR; TCRdb's version includes in-frame clones alone and lacks a portion of them. The data contain about 230,000 clones, 80% to 90% of them singletons. Sequenced input: peripheral blood. Source of these receptors: a man aged 50 to 60 with COVID-19, enrolled during active disease.

This clone was seen a handful of times. The chain links TRBV28 to TRBJ1-2, with D perhaps matching TRBD1 (5 bases). The CDR3 has 14 amino acids. Trimming shortened V by 3 bases and J by 0 bases, and 8 bases separated the two germline ends. CDR1 and CDR2 (germline): MDHEN, SYDVKM. CDR3 sequence reads: CASSLEQANYGYTF. The CDR3 DNA follows: TGTGCCAGCAGTTTGGAACAGGCTAACTATGGCTACACCTTC.

V and J are TRBV6-6 and TRBJ2-1; TRBD2 might be the D (5 bases). CDR1 MNHNY and CDR2 SVGAGI come from the germline V gene (reference sequence). CDR3 length equals 12 residues. The CDR3 protein is CTTGSSYNEQFF. DNA of the CDR3: TGTACAACGGGGAGCTCCTACAATGAGCAGTTCTTC.

The chain carries TRBV9 and TRBJ1-2; 9 nucleotides match TRBD1. There are 14 residues in the CDR3. Germline CDR1 reads SGDLS; CDR2 reads YYNGEE. Trimming took 3 bases from V and 6 from J; bases not matched to a gene: 6. The CDR3 DNA is TGTGCCAGCAGCGCGGGACAGGGTGGCCATGGCTACACCTTC. It yields the protein CASSAGQGGHGYTF.

The chain has TRBV10-1 and TRBJ2-3, with 7 nucleotides matching TRBD1. There are 16 residues in the CDR3. The J segment lost 1 base and the V segment lost 3 bases, leaving 7 bases of the junction unmatched. Germline V gene lookup returns CDR1 WNHNN and CDR2 SYGVQD (reference sequence). The CDR3 region is CASSDSGTAGTDTQYF. In DNA form, the CDR3 reads TGCGCCAGCAGTGACTCCGGGACAGCGGGCACAGATACGCAGTATTTT.

The rearrangement uses TRBV11-2 and TRBJ2-5; 9 nucleotides agree with TRBD2. Germline assignment: CDR1 SGHAT and CDR2 FQNNGV. The J segment lost 5 bases and the V segment lost 5 bases, leaving 15 bases of the junction unmatched. The CDR3 consists of 17 residues. The CDR3 DNA reads TGTGCCAGCAGCCAAACCGGCGGGAGGGGTAGAGGGGAGACCCAGTACTTC. Translating gives CASSQTGGRGRGETQYF.

The chain couples TRBV3-1 (or the pseudogene TRBV3-2) to TRBJ2-6; 11 bases are a match to TRBD2. The germline gives CDR1 LGHDT, CDR2 YNNKEL (reference sequence). V lost 4 bases, J lost 3 bases, and 5 bases stayed unmatched. There are 17 residues in the CDR3. The CDR3 DNA reads as TGTGCCAGCAGCCCCAACCTAGCGGGAGGTGGGGCCAACGTCCTGACTTTC. Protein: CASSPNLAGGGANVLTF.

V usage is TRBV30 and J usage is TRBJ1-2; possibly TRBD1 for D (5 bases). This CDR3 comprises 14 residues. Trimming pared 2 bases from V and 4 bases from J, leaving 14 bases between. Germline CDR1 and CDR2: GTSNPN and SVGIG (reference sequence). CDR3 protein: CAWSRVGLGYGYTF. CDR3 bases: TGTGCCTGGAGTAGGGTGGGGCTTGGCTATGGCTACACCTTC.

This clone has more than one count but fewer than ten. The V call is TRBV7-9, the J call TRBJ1-6; no reliable D call. Germline values: CDR1 SEHNR, CDR2 FQNEAQ (reference sequence). This CDR3 has 15 amino acids. Deletions cut 1 base from V and 10 bases from J, with 14 bases between. CDR3 bases: TGTGCCAGCAGCTTAGGGCCGGGGTCCGAGTCACCCCTCCACTTT. Residues: CASSLGPGSESPLHF. The whole variable domain, filled in from reference TRBV7-9 and TRBJ1-6, reads DTGVSQNPRHKITKRGQNVTFRCDPISEHNRLYWYRQTLGQGPEFLTYFQNEAQLEKSRLLSDRFSAERPKGSFSTLEIQRTEQGDSAMYLCASSLGPGSESPLHFGNGTRLTVT.

The chain combines TRBV27 with TRBJ1-2; 7 bases are a match to TRBD1. Germline V gene lookup returns CDR1 MNHEY and CDR2 SMNVEV (reference sequence). The CDR3 length is 14 residues. V lost 5 bases and J lost 4; bases outside the gene matches: 7. CDR3 sequence: CASSQNRGGYGYTF. CDR3 nucleotides: TGTGCCAGCAGTCAAAACAGGGGAGGCTATGGCTACACCTTC.

The chain couples TRBV10-3 to TRBJ1-2; TRBD1 agrees at 7 bases. This CDR3 spans 14 amino acids. The V gene end was trimmed by 2 bases and the J gene end by 8 bases; junction bases not matched to a gene: 8. Germline lookup yields CDR1 ENHRY and CDR2 SYGVKD. CDR3 in DNA: TGTGCCATCAGTGAGCCCCCGGGACAGCCAGGCTACACCTTC. Its translation is CAISEPPGQPGYTF.

This clone occurred a few times. The chain combines TRBV10-1 with TRBJ1-1, with 7 bases lining up with TRBD1. J lost 6 bases, V lost 0 bases, and 7 bases had no gene match. Germline values: CDR1 WNHNN, CDR2 SYGVQD (reference sequence). The CDR3 covers 15 residues. CDR3 coding DNA: TGCGCCAGCAGTGAGTCGGGCCAGGGGGGCCCTGAAGCTTTCTTT. This encodes CASSESGQGGPEAFF.

The chain carries TRBV6-4 and TRBJ1-5, with TRBD1 matching over 7 bases. Unmatched junction bases numbered 21, after V lost 7 bases and J lost 15 bases. The CDR3 extends over 15 amino acids. From germline, CDR1 is MRHNA and CDR2 SNTAGT. CDR3 protein: CASILIQGKLRSRHF. The DNA for the CDR3 is TGTGCCAGCATACTGATACAGGGGAAGCTGCGGTCGCGGCATTTT.

This chain connects TRBV11-3 to TRBJ2-2; 7 bases are a match to TRBD1. After removal of 5 bases from V and 0 bases from J, the junction contained 6 bases not matched to a gene. The germline CDR1 and CDR2 sequences are SGHNT and YENEEA. The CDR3 length is 16 residues. The CDR3 DNA sequence: TGTGCCAGCAGCGCCGGGACAGCCGCGAACACCGGGGAGCTGTTTTTT. Amino acid sequence: CASSAGTAANTGELFF.

The chain is built from TRBV28 and TRBJ1-4; 7 bases match TRBD1. Germline CDR1 and CDR2: MDHEN and SYDVKM. CDR3 length: 12 residues. CDR3 DNA sequence: TGTGGGATACAGGGGACTAATGAAAAACTGTTTTTT. Translating gives CGIQGTNEKLFF. The full variable domain, completed using reference TRBV28 and TRBJ1-4, is DVKVTQSSRYLVKRTGEKVFLECVQDMDHENMFWYRQDPGLGLRLIYFSYDVKMKEKGDIPEGYSVSREKKERFSLILESASTNQTSMYLCGIQGTNEKLFFGSGTQLSVL.

The J gene is TRBJ2-3, the V gene TRBV5-6, with a weak D call TRBD2 (5 bases). The CDR3 runs to 12 residues. Trimming cost V 0 bases and J 7 bases, with 6 bases left between them. Germline CDR1 reads SGHDT; CDR2 reads YYEEEE. CDR3 coding DNA: TGTGCCAGCAGCTTGGCGGGGTATACGCAGTATTTT. Amino acid sequence: CASSLAGYTQYF.

The chain carries TRBV5-1 and TRBJ1-6; the D is unclear. CDR1 and CDR2 from the germline V gene are SGHRS and YFSETQ. Trimming took 4 bases from V and 7 from J, leaving 12 bases between them. The CDR3 totals 14 residues. The CDR3, as DNA: TGCGCCAGCAGCCCCGCTACGGGGAATTCACCCCTCCACTTT. This sequence encodes CASSPATGNSPLHF.

The rearrangement uses TRBV5-5 and TRBJ2-1, with 9 positions matching TRBD2. This CDR3 is 17 amino acids long. V dropped 4 bases and J dropped 4; count of bases not matched to a gene: 12. The germline V gene has CDR1 SGHKS and CDR2 YYEKEE (reference sequence). CDR3 in amino acids: CASSPIPGTSRYNEQFF. In DNA, the CDR3 is TGTGCCAGCAGCCCGATTCCTGGGACTAGCAGATACAATGAGCAGTTCTTC. The full variable domain, with the rest looked up from reference TRBV5-5 and TRBJ2-1, is DAGVTQSPTHLIKTRGQQVTLRCSPISGHKSVSWYQQVLGQGPQFIFQYYEKEERGRGNFPDRFSARQFPNYSSELNVNALLLGDSALYLCASSPIPGTSRYNEQFFGPGTRLTVL.

V gene TRBV18 combines with J gene TRBJ2-7; 8 bases are a match to TRBD1. V shed 5 bases, J shed 7 bases, and the junction held 13 bases outside the gene matches. Looked up from germline, CDR1 is KGHSH and CDR2 is LQKENI. The length of the CDR3 is 15 residues. In nucleotides, the CDR3 is TGTGCCAGCTCAGTCATGGCTCAGGGGGCTACGGAGCAGTACTTC. It encodes CASSVMAQGATEQYF. Variable domain in full (rest from reference TRBV18 and TRBJ2-7): NAGVMQNPRHLVRRRGQEARLRCSPMKGHSHVYWYRQLPEEGLKFMVYLQKENIIDESGMPKERFSAEFPKEGPSILRIQQVVRGDSAAYFCASSVMAQGATEQYFGPGTRLTVT.

The chain links TRBV2 to TRBJ2-7; 10 bases align to TRBD1. The CDR3 contains 14 residues. Trimming at V came to 4 bases and at J to 7 bases, leaving 7 bases not matched to a gene. The germline CDR1 and CDR2 sequences are SNHLY and FYNNEI. CDR3 region: CASSARQGAAEQYF. The CDR3 nucleotides read TGTGCCAGCAGTGCGCGACAGGGGGCGGCGGAGCAGTACTTC. The complete variable domain, with remaining parts taken from reference TRBV2 and TRBJ2-7, reads EPEVTQTPSHQVTQMGQEVILRCVPISNHLYFYWYRQILGQKVEFLVSFYNNEISEKSEIFDDQFSVERPDGSNFTLKIRSTKLEDSAMYFCASSARQGAAEQYFGPGTRLTVT.

The CDR3 DNA is TGTGCCAGCAGCCAGGCGTGGGGGCACTACGAGCAGTACTTC. Translating it yields CASSQAWGHYEQYF. The chain carries TRBV3-1 (or the pseudogene TRBV3-2) and TRBJ2-7; possibly TRBD1 for D (6 bases). There are 14 residues in the CDR3. CDR1 is LGHDT, CDR2 YNNKEL, per germline (reference sequence). V was shortened by 3 bases and J by 3 bases, with 12 bases between the two germline ends.

The genes are TRBV2 and TRBJ1-4, with no clear D. V dropped 1 base and J dropped 5 bases, with 11 bases sitting between them. Germline V gene data show CDR1 as SNHLY and CDR2 as FYNNEI. The CDR3 length is 15 residues. The CDR3 loop is CASSEDRRGNEKLFF. CDR3 nucleotides: TGTGCCAGCAGTGAAGATCGGCGCGGGAATGAAAAACTGTTTTTT.

V gene TRBV23-1 combines with J gene TRBJ1-1; the D gene is possibly TRBD1 (6 bases). TRBV23-1 is filed as an ORF, its function uncertain. This CDR3 region has 15 residues. Trimming removed 0 bases at V and 2 bases at J, with 10 bases between. Here the CDR3 DNA reads TGCGCCAGCAGTCAATCGGAGGACAGTAACACTGAAGCTTTCTTT. It codes for CASSQSEDSNTEAFF.

The gene calls are TRBV7-8 and TRBJ2-1, with 10 bases lining up with TRBD2. Germline lookup yields CDR1 SGHVS and CDR2 FQNEAQ. The CDR3 covers 16 residues. With V trimmed by 5 bases and J by 7 bases, 11 bases remained unmatched. The CDR3, as DNA: TGTGCCAGCAGCGTCCGACTAGCGGGCCTTGGGAATGAGCAGTTCTTC. This codes for CASSVRLAGLGNEQFF.

The chain carries TRBV9 and TRBJ1-6, with 7 nucleotides matching TRBD1. Germline trimming cut 2 bases from V and 5 bases from J; bases unmatched to any gene: 7. The V gene's germline CDR1 is SGDLS and CDR2 YYNGEE. CDR3 size: 16 residues. The CDR3 loop reads CASSVAPGQNNSPLHF. The DNA of the CDR3 is TGTGCCAGCAGCGTGGCCCCGGGACAGAATAATTCACCCCTCCACTTT.

The chain couples TRBV28 to TRBJ2-7; D is ambiguous. Germline CDR1 MDHEN, CDR2 SYDVKM. This CDR3 has 13 amino acids. V was pared by 6 bases and J by 2 bases, with 11 bases between. The CDR3 spells CASSPGPTYEQYF. CDR3 DNA sequence: TGTGCCAGCAGCCCCGGTCCCACCTACGAGCAGTACTTC.